The next 3 T cell receptor beta chains were all read from a single sample in a study of T cells after yellow fever vaccination. MiXCR, applied by TCRdb to the 5' RACE reads, yields one record per CDR3 protein. The data contain some 320,000 distinct CDR3 sequences, around 4.3% of them singletons. The sequencing here drew on PBMCs, taken 15 days after the yellow fever booster vaccination. Source of these receptors: a man aged 18 to 35 who received the YFV17D yellow fever vaccine.

This clonotype was counted at least ten times. The chain recombines TRBV6-5 with TRBJ2-5, with no clear D. CDR3 size: 15 residues. The germline V gene encodes CDR1 MNHEY and CDR2 SVGAGI. Trimming took 6 bases from V and 1 from J, leaving 15 bases between them. Here the CDR3 DNA reads TGTGCCAGCAGGGATATCGGCCGAGGCCAAGAGACCCAGTACTTC. Its translation: CASRDIGRGQETQYF.

Remarks on this clonotype: One end of the junction is discordant with germline, which a read error may explain. The V call is TRBV24-1, the J call TRBJ2-2; 8 nucleotides agree with TRBD1. CDR1 and CDR2 from the germline V gene are KGHDR and SFDVKD. This CDR3 spans 17 amino acids. The CDR3 nucleotides read TGTGCCACCAGTGACCCTTCCAGGGGGCTTCGTACCGGGGAGCTGCTTTTT. Translating it yields CATSDPSRGLRTGELLF.

The chain combines TRBV11-2 with TRBJ2-1, with 11 bases matching TRBD2. This CDR3 has 15 residues. Germline trimming cut 5 bases from V and 9 bases from J; bases unmatched to any gene: 9. CDR1 and CDR2 from the germline V gene are SGHAT and FQNNGV. The DNA of the CDR3 is TGTGCCAGCAGCACCCTAGCGGGGGGACGGGGTGAGCAGTTCTTC. It is translated as CASSTLAGGRGEQFF. Full variable domain (missing parts from reference TRBV11-2 and TRBJ2-1): EAGVAQSPRYKIIEKRQSVAFWCNPISGHATLYWYQQILGQGPKLLIQFQNNGVVDDSQLPKDRFSAERLKGVDSTLKIQPAKLEDSAVYLCASSTLAGGRGEQFFGPGTRLTVL.